The clone carrying this TCR beta chain has only a few counts. Its antigen remains unidentified. These data are taken from a study of T cells in Graves' hyperthyroidism and ophthalmopathy. At the level of the study: Specimen type is peripheral blood, collected at initial diagnosis prior to any treatment.

RNA transcripts gave rise to amplified TCR beta CDR3 regions. The HTBI primer set drove a first-round RT-PCR of the TCR CDR3. TCRdb analysed the multiplex PCR reads with MiXCR anew, one entry per CDR3 protein. The profile shows roughly 420,000 distinct CDR3 sequences, 15% to 19% of them singletons. General study results and limits: Researchers report that a 13 V-J model separated ophthalmopathy from stable hyperthyroidism.

Trimming removed 6 bases from V and 4 bases from J, with 19 bases in between. This CDR3 contains 16 residues. The germline CDR1 and CDR2 sequences are SGHDN and FVKESK. The rearrangement links TRBV14 to TRBJ2-1; D possibly corresponds to TRBD2 (6 bases). Sequences were obtained from blood. The clonotype comes from a woman in her late teens or twenties with Graves' hyperthyroidism. The CDR3 region has the DNA TGTGCCAGCAGGCCCCGGTACCGGGAGCTTTACAATGAGCAGTTCTTC. Protein sequence: CASRPRYRELYNEQFF.